This entry lists 2 T cell receptor beta chains sequenced from one sample in a study of shared clonotypes between healthy human individuals. CD45RO negativity and positive selection for CCR7 defined naive CD8 cells, a population that excluded terminally differentiated effector memory CD45RA+ cells. Using immunoSEQ multiplex PCR, the repertoire was profiled, and TCRdb retains in-frame clones only, with some absent. In the table there are just over 2,000,000 clones, around 96% of which are singletons. Sequenced sample: naive CD8+ T cells sorted from blood. The receptors shown here come from a man between 18 and 29 years old in good health.

The chain has TRBV27 and TRBJ2-3; D might be TRBD2 (6 bases). The CDR3 extends over 14 amino acids. The germline V gene encodes CDR1 MNHEY and CDR2 SMNVEV (reference sequence). The germline V and J ends were trimmed by 5 bases and 2 bases, with 11 bases remaining between them. CDR3 DNA: TGTGCCAGCAGTCGGGACTCCTACACAGATACGCAGTATTTT. Its translation is CASSRDSYTDTQYF.

V is TRBV13 and J is TRBJ1-2; unclear D gene. The V end was cut by 5 bases, the J end by 4 bases, with 11 bases between. The CDR3 consists of 13 residues. In germline, CDR1 is PRHDT, CDR2 FYEKMQ (reference sequence). The DNA of the CDR3 is TGTGCCAGCAGCGAAGACCGAATCTATGGCTACACCTTC. This codes for CASSEDRIYGYTF.